This T cell receptor (beta chain) was recovered during a study of PD-1 blockade in classical Hodgkin lymphoma. This table comes from immunoSEQ multiplex PCR, and its TCRdb copy is limited to in-frame clones, with some not included. The data contain tens of thousands of clones, 75% to 90% of them singletons. There was relapse after autologous stem cell transplantation in every patient, and there was variation in brentuximab vedotin exposure. In germline, CDR1 is MGHRA, CDR2 YSYEKL. Unmatched junction bases numbered 4, after V lost 4 bases and J lost 3 bases. This CDR3 region has 15 residues. The chain employs TRBV4-1 and TRBJ1-5, with 9 bases lining up with TRBD1. The sequence derives from a human donor with classical Hodgkin lymphoma. The material was peripheral blood mononuclear cells (PBMCs), obtained before the second cycle of nivolumab. The CDR3 is CASSRTGANNQPQHF. The CDR3 region has the DNA TGCGCCAGCAGCCGGACAGGGGCGAACAATCAGCCCCAGCATTTT.